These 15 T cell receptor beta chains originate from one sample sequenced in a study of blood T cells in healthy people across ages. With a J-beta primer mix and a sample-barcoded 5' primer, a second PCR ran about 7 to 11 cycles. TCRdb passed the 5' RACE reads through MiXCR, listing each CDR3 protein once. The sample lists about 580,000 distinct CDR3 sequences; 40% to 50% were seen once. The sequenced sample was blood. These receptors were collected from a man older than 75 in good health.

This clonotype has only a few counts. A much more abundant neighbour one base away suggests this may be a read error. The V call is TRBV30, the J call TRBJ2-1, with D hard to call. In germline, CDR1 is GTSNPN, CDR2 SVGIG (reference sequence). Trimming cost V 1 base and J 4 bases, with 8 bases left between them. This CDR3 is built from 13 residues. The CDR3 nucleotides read TGTGCCTGGAGTGGGTCAGAATACAATGAGCAGTTCTTC. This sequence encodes CAWSGSEYNEQFF.

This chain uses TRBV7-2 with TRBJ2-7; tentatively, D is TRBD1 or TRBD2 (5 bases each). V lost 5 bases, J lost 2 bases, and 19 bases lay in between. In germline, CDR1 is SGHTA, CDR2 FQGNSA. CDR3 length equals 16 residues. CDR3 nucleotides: TGTGCCAGCAGCCGGACTGGGACCATCAACACCTACGAGCAGTACTTC. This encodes CASSRTGTINTYEQYF.

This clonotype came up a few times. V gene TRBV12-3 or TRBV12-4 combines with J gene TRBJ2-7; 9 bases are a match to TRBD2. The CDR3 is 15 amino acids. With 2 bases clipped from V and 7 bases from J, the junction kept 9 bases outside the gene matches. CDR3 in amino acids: CASSLYSGGLREQYF. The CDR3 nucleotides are TGTGCCAGCAGTTTATATAGCGGGGGACTACGGGAGCAGTACTTC.

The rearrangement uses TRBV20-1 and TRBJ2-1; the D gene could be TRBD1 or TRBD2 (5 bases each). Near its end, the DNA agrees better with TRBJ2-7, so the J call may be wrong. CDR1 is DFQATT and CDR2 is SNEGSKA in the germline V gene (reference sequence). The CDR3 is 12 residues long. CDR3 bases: TGCAGTGCTTGGGACGGACGGAACGAGCAGTACTTC. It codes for CSAWDGRNEQYF.

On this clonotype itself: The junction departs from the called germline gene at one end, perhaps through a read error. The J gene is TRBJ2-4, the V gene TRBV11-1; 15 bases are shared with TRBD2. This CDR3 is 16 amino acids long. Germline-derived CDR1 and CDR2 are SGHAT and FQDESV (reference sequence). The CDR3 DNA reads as TGTGCCAGCAGCTCCGGACTAGCGGGGGGGCGGTACATTCAGAACTTC. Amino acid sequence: CASSSGLAGGRYIQNF. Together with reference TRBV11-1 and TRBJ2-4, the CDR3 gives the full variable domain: EAEVAQSPRYKITEKSQAVAFWCDPISGHATLYWYRQILGQGPELLVQFQDESVVDDSQLPKDRFSAERLKGVDSTLKIQPAELGDSAMYLCASSSGLAGGRYIQNFGAGTRLSVL.

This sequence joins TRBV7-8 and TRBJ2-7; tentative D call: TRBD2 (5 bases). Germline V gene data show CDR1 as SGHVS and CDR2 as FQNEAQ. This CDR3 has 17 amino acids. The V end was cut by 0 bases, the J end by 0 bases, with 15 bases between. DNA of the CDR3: TGTGCCAGCAGCTTAGCCGCGGGCATTGGGAGCTCCTACGAGCAGTACTTC. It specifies CASSLAAGIGSSYEQYF.

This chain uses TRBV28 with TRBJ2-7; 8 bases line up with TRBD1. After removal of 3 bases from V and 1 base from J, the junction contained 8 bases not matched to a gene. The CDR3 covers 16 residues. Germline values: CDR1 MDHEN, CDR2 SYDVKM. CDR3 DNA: TGTGCCAGCAGTTTCGGTGTGACAGGGGTTTCCTACGAGCAGTACTTC. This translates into CASSFGVTGVSYEQYF.

The CDR3, as DNA: TGTGCCAGCAGCTTAACTAGCGGGGGGGTATACAATGAGCAGTTCTTC. Translation gives CASSLTSGGVYNEQFF. This chain joins TRBV7-2 and TRBJ2-1; 13 bases line up with TRBD2. V lost 2 bases, J lost 4 bases, and 2 bases stayed unmatched. The length of the CDR3 is 16 residues. Germline V lookup: CDR1 SGHTA, CDR2 FQGNSA.

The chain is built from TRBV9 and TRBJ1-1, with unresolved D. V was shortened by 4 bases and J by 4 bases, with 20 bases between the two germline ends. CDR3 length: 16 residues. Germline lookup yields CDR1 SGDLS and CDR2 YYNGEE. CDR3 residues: CASSLSVGVMSTEAFF. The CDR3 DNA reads TGTGCCAGCAGCCTATCCGTCGGGGTTATGAGCACTGAAGCTTTCTTT.

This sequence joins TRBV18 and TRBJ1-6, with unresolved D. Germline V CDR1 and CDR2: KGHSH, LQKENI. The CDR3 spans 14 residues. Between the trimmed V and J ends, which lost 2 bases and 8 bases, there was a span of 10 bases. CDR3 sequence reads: CASSPGRTDSPLHF. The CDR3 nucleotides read TGTGCCAGCTCACCAGGACGGACGGATTCACCCCTCCACTTT.

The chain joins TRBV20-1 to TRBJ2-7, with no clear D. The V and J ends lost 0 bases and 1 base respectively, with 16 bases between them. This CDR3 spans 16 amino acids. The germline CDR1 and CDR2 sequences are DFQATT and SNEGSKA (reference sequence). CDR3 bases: TGCAGTGCTAGAGATCTGGTTTTGAGGATTTCCTACGAGCAGTACTTC. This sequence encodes CSARDLVLRISYEQYF.

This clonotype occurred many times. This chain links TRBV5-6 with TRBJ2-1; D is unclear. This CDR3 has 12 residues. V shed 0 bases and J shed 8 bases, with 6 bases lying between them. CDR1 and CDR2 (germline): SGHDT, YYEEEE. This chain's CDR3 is CASSLGGYEQFF. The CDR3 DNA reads TGTGCCAGCAGCTTGGGTGGGTATGAGCAGTTCTTC.

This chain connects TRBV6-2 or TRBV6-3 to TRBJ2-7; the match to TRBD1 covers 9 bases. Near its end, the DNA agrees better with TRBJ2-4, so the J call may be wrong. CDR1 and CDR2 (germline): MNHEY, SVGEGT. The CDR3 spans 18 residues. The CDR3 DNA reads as TGTGCCAGCAGTTACCAACCCGGGGGACAGGGAAGTTGGAACATTCAGTACTTC. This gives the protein CASSYQPGGQGSWNIQYF.

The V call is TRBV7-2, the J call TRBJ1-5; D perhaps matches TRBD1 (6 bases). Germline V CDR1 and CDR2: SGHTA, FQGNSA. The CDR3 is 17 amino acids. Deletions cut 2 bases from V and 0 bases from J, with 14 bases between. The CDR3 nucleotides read TGTGCCAGCAGCTTATCGGGGGGCGCGAATAGCAATCAGCCCCAGCATTTT. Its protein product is CASSLSGGANSNQPQHF.

CDR3 sequence: CASSPKADRNEKLFF. The DNA for the CDR3 is TGTGCCAGCAGTCCGAAAGCGGACAGGAATGAAAAACTGTTTTTT. The rearrangement uses TRBV6-1 and TRBJ1-4, with TRBD1 matching 7 bases. Looked up from germline, CDR1 is MNHNS and CDR2 is SASEGT. The CDR3 contains 15 residues. V trimming: 5 bases; J trimming: 5 bases; junction bases outside the gene matches: 8.